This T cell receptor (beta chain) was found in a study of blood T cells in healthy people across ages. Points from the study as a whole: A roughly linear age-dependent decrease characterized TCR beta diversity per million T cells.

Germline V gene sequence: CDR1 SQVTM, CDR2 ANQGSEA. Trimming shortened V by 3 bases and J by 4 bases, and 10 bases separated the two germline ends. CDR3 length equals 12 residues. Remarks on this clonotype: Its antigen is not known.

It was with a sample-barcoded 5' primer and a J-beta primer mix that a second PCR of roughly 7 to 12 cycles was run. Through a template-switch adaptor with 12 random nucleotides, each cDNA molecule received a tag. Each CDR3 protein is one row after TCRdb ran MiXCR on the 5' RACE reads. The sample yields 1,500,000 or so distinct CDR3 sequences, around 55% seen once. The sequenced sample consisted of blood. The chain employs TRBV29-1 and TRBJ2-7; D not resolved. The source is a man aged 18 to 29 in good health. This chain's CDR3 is CSVEIGRYEQYF. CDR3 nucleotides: TGCAGCGTTGAGATCGGGCGTTACGAGCAGTACTTC.